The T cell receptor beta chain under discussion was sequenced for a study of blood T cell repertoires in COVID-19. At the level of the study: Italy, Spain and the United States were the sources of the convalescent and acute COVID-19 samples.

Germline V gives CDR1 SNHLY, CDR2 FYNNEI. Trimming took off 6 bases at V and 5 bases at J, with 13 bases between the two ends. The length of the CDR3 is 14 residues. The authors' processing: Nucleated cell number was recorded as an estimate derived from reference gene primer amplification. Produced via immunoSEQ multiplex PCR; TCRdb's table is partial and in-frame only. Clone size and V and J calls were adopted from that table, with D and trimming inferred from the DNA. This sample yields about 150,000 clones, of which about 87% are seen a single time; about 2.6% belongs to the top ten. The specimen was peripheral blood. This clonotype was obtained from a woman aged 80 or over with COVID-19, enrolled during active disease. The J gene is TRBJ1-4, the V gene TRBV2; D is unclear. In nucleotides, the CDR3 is TGTGCCAGCAGGGATCTTGGAGGGAATGAAAAACTGTTTTTT. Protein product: CASRDLGGNEKLFF.